A selection of T cell receptor beta chains follows, all from one sample in a study of CD8 T cells in ankylosing spondylitis. TCRdb reanalysed the 5' RACE reads using MiXCR and keeps one entry per CDR3 protein. The sample contains some 92,000 distinct CDR3 sequences, around 26% of which appear only once. Sequencing used blood, either unsorted or a sorted T cell fraction (not recorded which). These receptors were collected from a male donor with ankylosing spondylitis or in good health (not recorded which). The CDR3 runs from the conserved cysteine through the conserved F or W. Each record gives: V gene, D gene, clone size, J gene, CDR3 DNA, CDR3 protein. A D gene is named only where the DNA matches it firmly. Clone size is given for some rows only: seen once, a few or many times, or a class if the clone is expanded.

V gene: TRBV12-3/TRBV12-4; D gene: -; clone size: many; J gene: TRBJ2-5; CDR3 DNA: TGTGCCAGCAGTCCAGATACTAGAGGAGAGACCCAGTACTTC; CDR3 protein: CASSPDTRGETQYF
V gene: TRBV5-1; D gene: -; clone size: few; J gene: TRBJ2-3; CDR3 DNA: TGCGCCAGCACTGGGACAACCGTCACAGATACGCAGTATTTT; CDR3 protein: CASTGTTVTDTQYF
V gene: TRBV5-1; D gene: -; clone size: few; J gene: TRBJ1-5; CDR3 DNA: TGCGCCAGCAGCTGGGGGTTTGAGAGCAATCAGCCCCAGCATTTT; CDR3 protein: CASSWGFESNQPQHF
V gene: TRBV11-2; D gene: -; clone size: -; J gene: TRBJ2-3; CDR3 DNA: TGTGCCAGCAGCCATGGACGGGGCCCCACAGATACGCAGTATTTT; CDR3 protein: CASSHGRGPTDTQYF
V gene: TRBV5-1; D gene: TRBD2; clone size: -; J gene: TRBJ2-5; CDR3 DNA: TGCGCCAGCAGCTCGACTAGCGGGAGGTCTGGAGAGACCCAGTACTTC; CDR3 protein: CASSSTSGRSGETQYF
V gene: TRBV5-6; D gene: -; clone size: -; J gene: TRBJ1-1; CDR3 DNA: TGTGCCAGCAGCTTGGTCAGGACCGCGGTTAACACTGAAGCTTTCTTT; CDR3 protein: CASSLVRTAVNTEAFF
V gene: TRBV6-5; D gene: -; clone size: -; J gene: TRBJ1-1; CDR3 DNA: TGTGCCAGCAGTTATCGTATACCCGCGAACACTGAAGCTTTCTTT; CDR3 protein: CASSYRIPANTEAFF
V gene: TRBV12-3/TRBV12-4; D gene: -; clone size: -; J gene: TRBJ1-2; CDR3 DNA: TGTGCCAGCAGTTTACCCCCGAATTATGGCTACACCTTC; CDR3 protein: CASSLPPNYGYTF
V gene: TRBV5-1; D gene: -; clone size: -; J gene: TRBJ1-1; CDR3 DNA: TGCGCCAGCCGCAAGTCCGGGACACCGAACACTGAAGCTTTCTTT; CDR3 protein: CASRKSGTPNTEAFF
V gene: TRBV2; D gene: -; clone size: -; J gene: TRBJ1-1; CDR3 DNA: TGTGCCAGCGGGGACGGCCCCGCGAACACTGAAGCTTTCTTT; CDR3 protein: CASGDGPANTEAFF
V gene: TRBV20-1; D gene: TRBD1; clone size: few; J gene: TRBJ1-4; CDR3 DNA: TGCAGTGTAGAGGCACCGGGACAGGATGAAAAACTGTTTTTT; CDR3 protein: CSVEAPGQDEKLFF
V gene: TRBV2; D gene: -; clone size: -; J gene: TRBJ2-7; CDR3 DNA: TGTGCCAGCAGTGAAGCCCTAGGACCTCAGAAGGGAATCTCCTACGAGCAGTACTTC; CDR3 protein: CASSEALGPQKGISYEQYF
V gene: TRBV6-1; D gene: -; clone size: few; J gene: TRBJ2-1; CDR3 DNA: TGTGCCAGCAGTGTCCGGACTGCCATTAATGAGCAGTTCTTC; CDR3 protein: CASSVRTAINEQFF
V gene: TRBV6-6; D gene: -; clone size: -; J gene: TRBJ1-5; CDR3 DNA: TGTGCCAGCAGTATGGACAATCAGCCCCAGCATTTT; CDR3 protein: CASSMDNQPQHF
V gene: TRBV7-3; D gene: TRBD1; clone size: -; J gene: TRBJ1-1; CDR3 DNA: TGTGCCAGCAGCTTATGGGGGGACAGCCATACTGAAGCTTTCTTT; CDR3 protein: CASSLWGDSHTEAFF
V gene: TRBV5-1; D gene: TRBD1; clone size: once; J gene: TRBJ1-2; CDR3 DNA: TGCGCCAGCAGCTCGGGACAGGGTTCCCCAAACTATGGCTACACCTTC; CDR3 protein: CASSSGQGSPNYGYTF
V gene: TRBV7-6; D gene: TRBD2; clone size: -; J gene: TRBJ2-3; CDR3 DNA: TGTGCCAGCAGCTTACTAGCGGGCGGCACAGATACGCAGTATTTT; CDR3 protein: CASSLLAGGTDTQYF
V gene: TRBV5-1; D gene: TRBD1; clone size: -; J gene: TRBJ1-3; CDR3 DNA: TGCGCCAGCAGGCCGGGACAGTCATCTGGAAACACCATATATTTT; CDR3 protein: CASRPGQSSGNTIYF